A selection of T cell receptor beta chains follows, all from one sample in a study of long-term antiretroviral therapy in people with HIV. The table came from immunoSEQ multiplex PCR; TCRdb's copy has only in-frame clones and leaves some out. The sample includes about 35,000 clones, approximately 94% of them seen just once. Sequencing was performed on unsorted PBMCs, taken 4.1 years after starting antiretroviral therapy. The receptors originated from a woman aged 45 to 65 with HIV. The CDR3 runs from the conserved cysteine through the conserved F or W. The D gene is left open where the match is weak.

cdr3_length,j_call,v_call,d_call,cdr3_aa,cdr3_nt
16,TRBJ2-5,TRBV4-1,TRBD2,CASSLRLAGAQETQYF,TGCGCCAGCAGCCTGCGACTAGCGGGGGCCCAAGAGACCCAGTACTTC
15,TRBJ2-3,TRBV5-1,-,CASSYGGIGTDTQYF,TGCGCCAGCTCATATGGGGGGATAGGCACAGATACGCAGTATTTT
15,TRBJ2-7,TRBV5-6,TRBD1,CASSLGTGVGYEQYF,TGTGCCAGCAGCTTGGGGACAGGGGTGGGCTACGAGCAGTACTTC
16,TRBJ2-3,TRBV7-7,TRBD2,CASSTGLAGPTDTQYF,TGTGCTAGCAGCACGGGACTAGCGGGGCCCACAGATACGCAGTATTTT
14,TRBJ2-7,TRBV19,-,CASSEQGTSYEQYF,TGTGCCAGTAGTGAACAGGGTACGTCCTACGAGCAGTACTTC
14,TRBJ2-1,TRBV30,TRBD2,CAWRWGLVGGEQFF,TGTGCCTGGAGATGGGGACTAGTCGGTGGTGAGCAGTTCTTC
14,TRBJ1-2,TRBV6-5,TRBD1,CASSSPGTEYGYTF,TGTGCCAGCAGTTCCCCCGGGACAGAGTATGGCTACACCTTC
15,TRBJ1-4,TRBV5-1,TRBD1,CASSLNDRANEKLFF,TGCGCCAGCAGCTTGAATGACAGGGCTAATGAAAAACTGTTTTTT
14,TRBJ1-1,TRBV15,-,CATSRGGMNTEAFF,TGTGCCACCAGCAGAGGTGGGATGAACACTGAAGCTTTCTTT
14,TRBJ1-2,TRBV5-8,-,CASSPDGVDYGYTF,TGTGCCAGCAGCCCGGACGGTGTTGACTATGGCTACACCTTC
17,TRBJ1-6,TRBV7-9,TRBD1,CASSSGQMSSYNSPLHF,TGTGCCAGCAGCTCGGGACAGATGAGCTCCTATAATTCACCCCTCCACTTT
15,TRBJ1-3,TRBV6-5,-,CASSTRGLQLNTIYF,TGTGCCAGCAGTACTAGGGGACTTCAACTGAACACCATATATTTT
14,TRBJ1-6,TRBV25-1,-,CASSDGTRNSPLHF,TGTGCCAGCAGCGACGGGACCCGAAATTCACCCCTCCACTTT